Listed here are 2 T cell receptor beta chains from one sample, sequenced in a study of monozygotic twins with inflammatory bowel disease. TCRdb re-called the 5' RACE reads; one entry per CDR3 protein, DNA not given. The sample holds just over 300,000 distinct CDR3 sequences. The specimen sequenced was blood. The receptors come from a human donor with ulcerative colitis or Crohn's disease, or a healthy co-twin of an affected twin (not recorded which).

The rearrangement links TRBV6-6 to TRBJ2-1; TCRdb's D call of TRBD1 is untestable without DNA. The CDR3 spans 14 residues. CDR1 and CDR2 (germline): MNHNY, SVGAGI (reference sequence). This CDR3 is CASSPWGGNNEQFF.

J is TRBJ2-3 and V is TRBV20-1. CDR3 length: 14 amino acids. Germline V gene sequence: CDR1 DFQATT, CDR2 SNEGSKA (reference sequence). This chain's CDR3 is CSAERPISTDTQYF.